This T cell receptor (beta chain) was obtained from a study of identical twins. Study-wide results and caveats: For zero-insertion analyses, partial confounding could come from invariant MAIT and iNKT cells. Memory repertoires showed no such pattern, whereas abundant cord blood beta clonotypes carried fewer insertions. Out-of-frame TCR alpha sharing in monozygotic twins exceeded recombination model predictions.

This CDR3 has 14 amino acids. CDR1 is LNHNV and CDR2 is YYDKDF in the germline V gene (reference sequence). V shed 3 bases and J 2 bases; nucleotides not matched to a gene: 3. Turning to this clonotype: Its target is not known.

Template switching added a universal primer site; cDNA carried unique molecular identifiers. TCRdb redid the calling of the 5' RACE reads with MiXCR, one entry per CDR3 protein. The repertoire holds 200,000 to 300,000 distinct CDR3 sequences, about 10% seen once, with 10% in the top ten. The receptor was derived from a man aged 50 to 60 in good health. The chain links TRBV15 to TRBJ2-5; 7 nucleotides align to TRBD1. Sample: memory T cells sorted from blood. The CDR3 nucleotides read TGTGCCACCAGCAGGGGGACAGTTCAAGAGACCCAGTACTTC. Translated: CATSRGTVQETQYF.